These 9 T cell receptor beta chains were all obtained from the same sample, sequenced in a study of T cell responses to AZD1222 COVID-19 vaccine. TCRdb's copy holds only in-frame clones and misses some; the assay was immunoSEQ multiplex PCR. The sample records about 160,000 clones, more than 90% being singletons. Sample: peripheral blood, taken 28 days after the second AZD1222 dose. These receptor sequences come from an adult who received the AZD1222 COVID-19 vaccine.

This chain links TRBV30 with TRBJ2-4; 9 nucleotides agree with TRBD1. Trimming at V came to 0 bases and at J to 8 bases, leaving 2 bases not matched to a gene. Per the germline V gene, CDR1 is GTSNPN and CDR2 is SVGIG (reference sequence). CDR3 length: 13 amino acids. CDR3 loop: CAWSVRQGDIQYF. DNA of the CDR3: TGTGCCTGGAGTGTACGACAGGGGGACATTCAGTACTTC.

This chain joins TRBV11-1 and TRBJ1-5; the D is unclear. Germline V gene lookup returns CDR1 SGHAT and CDR2 FQDESV (reference sequence). Trimming left V 1 base short and J 7 bases short, with 8 bases between. This CDR3 contains 13 residues. The CDR3 region has the DNA TGTGCCAGCAGCTTAGACGACCAGCAGCCCCAGCATTTT. This translates into CASSLDDQQPQHF.

The chain joins TRBV5-1 to TRBJ2-6, with D maybe TRBD1 (5 bases). The CDR3 is made up of 16 amino acids. Germline V gives CDR1 SGHRS, CDR2 YFSETQ. The V end lost 2 bases, the J end lost 0 bases, and 9 bases lay between the germline ends. CDR3 loop: CASSLGHISGANVLTF. DNA for the CDR3: TGCGCCAGCAGCTTAGGACACATCTCTGGGGCCAACGTCCTGACTTTC.

This clone was picked up one time. The chain employs TRBV30 and TRBJ1-4; TRBD1 agrees at 9 bases. The CDR3 loop spans 14 amino acids. Germline CDR1 reads GTSNPN; CDR2 reads SVGIG (reference sequence). V was clipped by 2 bases and J by 8 bases; unmatched bases: 6. The CDR3 coding sequence is TGTGCCTGGAGTAGTACAGGGGGCTGGGAAAAACTGTTTTTT. Translated: CAWSSTGGWEKLFF.

This chain joins TRBV5-1 and TRBJ2-7, with D perhaps being TRBD1 or TRBD2 (5 bases each). The CDR3 consists of 14 residues. The germline V gene encodes CDR1 SGHRS and CDR2 YFSETQ. Between the trimmed V and J ends, which lost 4 bases and 6 bases, there was a span of 17 bases. CDR3 loop: CASSDPRGRGEQYF. In DNA, the CDR3 is TGCGCCAGCAGCGACCCGAGGGGAAGGGGCGAGCAGTACTTC.

This sequence joins TRBV28 and TRBJ1-2; D gene ambiguous. The germline V gene encodes CDR1 MDHEN and CDR2 SYDVKM. V lost 6 bases and J lost 2, with 10 bases in between. The CDR3 spans 13 residues. CDR3 in DNA: TGTGCCAGCAGACCTACGGAAAACTATGGCTACACCTTC. Translated: CASRPTENYGYTF.

The count of this clone is one. The chain is built from TRBV28 and TRBJ1-5; D unresolved. The length of the CDR3 is 16 residues. V dropped 3 bases and J dropped 1 base, with 13 bases sitting between them. The germline CDR1 and CDR2 sequences are MDHEN and SYDVKM. CDR3 nucleotides: TGTGCCAGCAGTTTTGGCCCAAAAGGGAGCAATCAGCCCCAGCATTTT. Its protein is CASSFGPKGSNQPQHF. The variable domain in full, with the rest retrieved from reference TRBV28 and TRBJ1-5, is DVKVTQSSRYLVKRTGEKVFLECVQDMDHENMFWYRQDPGLGLRLIYFSYDVKMKEKGDIPEGYSVSREKKERFSLILESASTNQTSMYLCASSFGPKGSNQPQHFGDGTRLSIL.

The CDR3, as DNA: TGTGCCAGCAGCTTAGAACCGGACAGGGAGGAGGTGGGTAGTAATGAAAAACTGTTTTTT. Its protein product is CASSLEPDREEVGSNEKLFF. The chain joins TRBV13 to TRBJ1-4; TRBD1 matches 8 bases. This CDR3 has 20 amino acids. The ends lost 1 base at V and 4 bases at J; junction bases unmatched: 17. Germline CDR1 is PRHDT and CDR2 is FYEKMQ (reference sequence).

The chain is built from TRBV7-2 and TRBJ2-7, with D possibly being TRBD1 or TRBD2 (5 bases each). Trimming removed 7 bases at V and 0 bases at J, with 13 bases between. CDR1 and CDR2 (germline): SGHTA, FQGNSA. The CDR3 runs to 14 residues. The CDR3 loop is CASNQRGSSYEQYF. The CDR3, as DNA: TGTGCCAGCAACCAACGGGGCAGCTCCTACGAGCAGTACTTC. Full variable domain (missing parts from reference TRBV7-2 and TRBJ2-7): GAGVSQSPSNKVTEKGKDVELRCDPISGHTALYWYRQSLGQGLEFLIYFQGNSAPDKSGLPSDRFSAERTGGSVSTLTIQRTQQEDSAVYLCASNQRGSSYEQYFGPGTRLTVT.